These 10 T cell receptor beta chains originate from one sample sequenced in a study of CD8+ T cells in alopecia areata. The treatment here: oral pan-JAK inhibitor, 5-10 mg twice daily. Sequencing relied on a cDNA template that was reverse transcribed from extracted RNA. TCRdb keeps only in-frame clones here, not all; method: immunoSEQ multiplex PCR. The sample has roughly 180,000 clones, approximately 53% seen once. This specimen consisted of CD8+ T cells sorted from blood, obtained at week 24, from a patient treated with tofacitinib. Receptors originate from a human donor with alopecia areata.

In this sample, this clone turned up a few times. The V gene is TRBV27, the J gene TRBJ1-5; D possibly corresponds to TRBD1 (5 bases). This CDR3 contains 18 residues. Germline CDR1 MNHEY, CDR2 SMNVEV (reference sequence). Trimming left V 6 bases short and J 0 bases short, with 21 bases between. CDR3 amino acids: CASSPQGRGPYSNQPQHF. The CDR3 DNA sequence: TGTGCCAGCAGCCCCCAGGGTAGGGGACCCTATAGCAATCAGCCCCAGCATTTT.

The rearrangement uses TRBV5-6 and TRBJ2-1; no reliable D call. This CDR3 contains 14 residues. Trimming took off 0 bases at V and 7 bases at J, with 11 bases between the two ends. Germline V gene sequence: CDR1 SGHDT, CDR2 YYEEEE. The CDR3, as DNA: TGTGCCAGCAGCTTGGACCTTAGAAGGAATGAGCAGTTCTTC. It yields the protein CASSLDLRRNEQFF.

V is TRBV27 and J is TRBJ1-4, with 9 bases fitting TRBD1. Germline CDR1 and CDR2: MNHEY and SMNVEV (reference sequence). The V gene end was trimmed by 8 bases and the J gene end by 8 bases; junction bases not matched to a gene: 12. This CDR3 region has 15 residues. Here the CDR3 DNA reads TGTGCCAGCTCTCCCCCGGGACAGGGAAGGGAAAAACTGTTTTTT. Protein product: CASSPPGQGREKLFF.

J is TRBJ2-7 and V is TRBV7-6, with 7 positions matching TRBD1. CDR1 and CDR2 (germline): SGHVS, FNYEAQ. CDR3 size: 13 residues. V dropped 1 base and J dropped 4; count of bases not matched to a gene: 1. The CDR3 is CASSLEGAYEQYF. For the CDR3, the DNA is TGTGCCAGCAGCTTAGAGGGGGCTTACGAGCAGTACTTC.

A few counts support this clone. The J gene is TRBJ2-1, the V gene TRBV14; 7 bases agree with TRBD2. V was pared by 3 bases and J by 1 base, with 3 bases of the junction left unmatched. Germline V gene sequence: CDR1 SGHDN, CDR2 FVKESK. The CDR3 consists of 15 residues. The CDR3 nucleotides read TGTGCCAGCAGCCACCTCGGGGGGTCCTACAATGAGCAGTTCTTC. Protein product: CASSHLGGSYNEQFF.

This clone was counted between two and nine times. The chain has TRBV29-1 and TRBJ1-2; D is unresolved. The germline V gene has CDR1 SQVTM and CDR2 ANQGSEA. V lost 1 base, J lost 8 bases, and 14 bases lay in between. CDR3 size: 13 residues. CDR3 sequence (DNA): TGCAGCGTTGAAGGAAGGGCAAAAGAAGGCTACACCTTC. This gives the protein CSVEGRAKEGYTF.

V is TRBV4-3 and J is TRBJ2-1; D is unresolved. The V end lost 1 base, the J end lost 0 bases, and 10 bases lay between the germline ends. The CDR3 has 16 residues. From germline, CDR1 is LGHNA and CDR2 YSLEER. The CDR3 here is CASSQGWLGSYNEQFF. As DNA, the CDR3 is TGCGCCAGCAGCCAAGGGTGGCTAGGCTCCTACAATGAGCAGTTCTTC.

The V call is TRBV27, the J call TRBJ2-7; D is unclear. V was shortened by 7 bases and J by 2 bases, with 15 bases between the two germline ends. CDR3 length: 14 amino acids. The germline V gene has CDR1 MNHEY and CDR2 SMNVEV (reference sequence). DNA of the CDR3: TGTGCCAGCACCTCTGGGATCGGAGCCTACGAGCAGTACTTC. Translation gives CASTSGIGAYEQYF.

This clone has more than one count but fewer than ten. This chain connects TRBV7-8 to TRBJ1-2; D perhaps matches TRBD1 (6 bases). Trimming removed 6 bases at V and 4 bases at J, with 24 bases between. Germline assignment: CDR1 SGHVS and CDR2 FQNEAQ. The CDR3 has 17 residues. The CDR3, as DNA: TGTGCCAGCAGTTCGCGGTTGATTGGGGGCTCCGGCTATGGCTACACCTTC. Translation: CASSSRLIGGSGYGYTF.

CDR3 DNA: TGTGCCAGCAGCTCGACAGGGGAGAATTCACCCCTCCACTTT. Translating it yields CASSSTGENSPLHF. The rearrangement links TRBV5-6 to TRBJ1-6; 8 bases align to TRBD1. The CDR3 has 14 residues. Per the germline V gene, CDR1 is SGHDT and CDR2 is YYEEEE. V shed 3 bases, J shed 7 bases, and the junction held 3 bases outside the gene matches.